One sample yielded the 32 T cell receptor beta chains listed below, sequenced in a study of T-cell reconstitution after alpha-beta-depleted transplantation in children. The authors prepared the TCRbeta library with unique molecular identifiers. TCRdb passed the PCR reads through MiXCR, listing each CDR3 protein once. The data hold approximately 490,000 distinct CDR3 sequences, with more than 9% observed a single time. Specimen: PBMCs, collected before TCRalphabeta/CD19-depleted stem cell transplant. These TCRs come from a child between 2 and 9 years old with inherited bone marrow failure, due to receive a stem cell transplant.

The J gene is TRBJ2-4, the V gene TRBV19; 9 bases map to TRBD1. Germline values: CDR1 LNHDA, CDR2 SQIVND (reference sequence). J was trimmed by 8 bases and V by 3 bases; bases with no gene match: 8. The CDR3 extends over 15 amino acids. In DNA form, the CDR3 reads TGTGCCAGTAGTATTGGACAGGGGATTCGAGACATTCAGTACTTC. Translating it yields CASSIGQGIRDIQYF.

This chain uses TRBV12-5 with TRBJ2-7, with 10 positions matching TRBD2. In germline, CDR1 is LGHNT, CDR2 FRNRAP. The CDR3 is 18 residues long. After removal of 3 bases from V and 1 base from J, the junction contained 12 bases not matched to a gene. In DNA, the CDR3 is TGTGCTAGTGGTTTTGAGGAACTAGCGGGAATGTTGTCCTACGAGCAGTACTTC. It encodes CASGFEELAGMLSYEQYF.

In the case of this clonotype: This may stem from a read error, because a much larger clone lies one nucleotide away. The V call is TRBV5-4, the J call TRBJ2-4, with D tentatively TRBD2 (5 bases). Trimming removed 0 bases from V and 10 bases from J, with 14 bases in between. The CDR3 runs 14 residues. From germline, CDR1 is SGHNT and CDR2 YYREEE (reference sequence). In DNA, the CDR3 is TGTGCCAGCAGCTTGGACGGGGTGCAAGGGATTCAGTACTTC. This encodes CASSLDGVQGIQYF.

This clonotype appeared many times. The chain couples TRBV5-1 to TRBJ2-1; TRBD1 might be the D (6 bases). Germline V gene lookup returns CDR1 SGHRS and CDR2 YFSETQ. Trimming cost V 6 bases and J 7 bases, with 14 bases left between them. The CDR3 length is 13 residues. CDR3 in DNA: TGCGCCAGCACAGGGGATATTACGAATGAGCAGTTCTTC. Encoded protein: CASTGDITNEQFF.

This clonotype was picked up many times. This chain links TRBV4-3 with TRBJ1-2, with TRBD1 matching 10 bases. CDR1 is LGHNA, CDR2 YSLEER, per germline. Trimming cost V 5 bases and J 4 bases; bases outside gene matches: 7. CDR3 length: 15 amino acids. Here the CDR3 DNA reads TGCGCCAGCAGCTATGACAGGGGGCGCTTCTATGGCTACACCTTC. The encoded protein is CASSYDRGRFYGYTF.

Comments on this clonotype: Since no conserved phenylalanine or tryptophan closes the CDR3, a read error is the likely cause. This chain links TRBV5-6 with TRBJ2-1; D is undetermined. This CDR3 region has 12 residues. The ends were cut back, 2 bases at V and 8 bases at J, with 8 bases in the middle. Germline CDR1 SGHDT, CDR2 YYEEEE. The CDR3 is CASSFGSDEQFS. CDR3 bases: TGTGCCAGCAGCTTTGGAAGCGATGAGCAGTTCTCC.

This clonotype was picked up many times. This rearrangement joins TRBV9 to TRBJ2-4; 7 bases map to TRBD2. Germline trimming cut 3 bases from V and 7 bases from J; bases unmatched to any gene: 13. Germline CDR1 is SGDLS and CDR2 is YYNGEE. The CDR3 consists of 16 residues. CDR3 sequence reads: CASSEHPREVGNIQYF. CDR3 bases: TGTGCCAGCAGCGAACACCCCCGGGAGGTCGGGAACATTCAGTACTTC.

This clonotype was picked up many times. This rearrangement joins TRBV27 to TRBJ2-1, with D possibly matching TRBD2 (6 bases). In germline, CDR1 is MNHEY, CDR2 SMNVEV (reference sequence). This CDR3 spans 15 amino acids. V lost 3 bases and J 4 bases, leaving 13 bases between the germline ends. CDR3 loop: CASSLSVAVYNEQFF. In DNA form, the CDR3 reads TGTGCCAGCAGTTTGTCGGTAGCGGTTTACAATGAGCAGTTCTTC.

This clonotype was observed at least ten times. J is TRBJ2-3 and V is TRBV6-1; TRBD2 might be the D (5 bases). This CDR3 is built from 17 residues. Germline V gene data show CDR1 as MNHNS and CDR2 as SASEGT. Trimming removed 6 bases from V and 2 bases from J, with 21 bases in between. The CDR3 DNA is TGTGCCAGCAGACAAGCCTTTTTTATGACTAACACAGATACGCAGTATTTT. Translation: CASRQAFFMTNTDTQYF.

In this sample, this clonotype turned up many times. The rearrangement uses TRBV5-1 and TRBJ2-7; perhaps D is TRBD1 or TRBD2 (5 bases each). CDR3 length: 14 residues. The germline V gene encodes CDR1 SGHRS and CDR2 YFSETQ. Trimming cost V 0 bases and J 3 bases, with 10 bases left between them. CDR3 loop: CASSLGREFYEQYF. The CDR3 region has the DNA TGCGCCAGCAGCTTGGGCAGGGAGTTCTACGAGCAGTACTTC.

This clonotype was observed at least ten times. This chain joins TRBV20-1 and TRBJ2-4; unclear D gene. The CDR3 consists of 13 residues. The V gene's germline CDR1 is DFQATT and CDR2 SNEGSKA (reference sequence). V dropped 5 bases and J dropped 0 bases, with 8 bases sitting between them. The chain's CDR3 is CSAREVAKNIQYF. The DNA for the CDR3 is TGCAGTGCTCGCGAGGTAGCCAAAAACATTCAGTACTTC.

This clonotype was counted only a few times. The chain joins TRBV4-3 to TRBJ2-1; possibly TRBD1 for D (5 bases). CDR1 LGHNA and CDR2 YSLEER come from the germline V gene. Trimming cost V 0 bases and J 7 bases, with 16 bases left between them. The CDR3 is made up of 16 amino acids. Written as DNA, the CDR3 is TGCGCCAGCAGCCAAGATAAAAACAGGTGGCTGAATGAGCAGTTCTTC. Its translation: CASSQDKNRWLNEQFF.

This clonotype was counted a few times. CDR3 coding DNA: TGTGCCAGCAGCCAATACGGTTACGAGCAGTACTTC. This codes for CASSQYGYEQYF. J is TRBJ2-7 and V is TRBV3-1; the D is unclear. Looked up from germline, CDR1 is LGHDT and CDR2 is YNNKEL (reference sequence). CDR3 length: 12 residues. Trimming took 2 bases from V and 4 from J, leaving 6 bases between them.

This clonotype occurred many times. The gene calls are TRBV29-1 and TRBJ2-5; D is possibly TRBD1 (6 bases). The CDR3 runs to 12 residues. Germline-derived CDR1 and CDR2 are SQVTM and ANQGSEA. The V end lost 7 bases, the J end lost 2 bases, and 11 bases lay between the germline ends. CDR3 amino acids: CSAFGQQETQYF. CDR3 bases: TGCAGCGCGTTTGGACAGCAAGAGACCCAGTACTTC.

This clonotype was seen repeatedly, ten times or more. V and J are TRBV29-1 and TRBJ2-7; D tentatively fits TRBD1 or TRBD2 (6 bases each). Germline V gene data show CDR1 as SQVTM and CDR2 as ANQGSEA. V was cut by 6 bases and J by 5 bases, with 17 bases left in between. The CDR3 spans 13 residues. The CDR3 sequence is CSVQAEGGNEQYF. CDR3 DNA: TGCAGCGTCCAGGCAGAGGGGGGCAACGAGCAGTACTTC.

This clonotype was detected ten times or more. The V and J genes are TRBV5-6 and TRBJ1-2; TRBD1 is a possible D gene (6 bases). CDR3 length: 14 residues. V was trimmed by 0 bases and J by 3 bases, leaving 9 bases between them. Germline V gene lookup returns CDR1 SGHDT and CDR2 YYEEEE. The CDR3 reads CASSLGGLDYGYTF. DNA of the CDR3: TGTGCCAGCAGCTTGGGGGGGCTCGACTATGGCTACACCTTC.

There are many counts of this clonotype. The chain uses TRBV9 and TRBJ2-6; D tentatively reads TRBD1 or TRBD2 (5 bases each). The CDR3 has 15 residues. Germline assignment: CDR1 SGDLS and CDR2 YYNGEE. V was cut by 0 bases and J by 4 bases, with 8 bases left in between. CDR3 in amino acids: CASSVGGVGANVLTF. CDR3 coding DNA: TGTGCCAGCAGCGTAGGAGGGGTCGGGGCCAACGTCCTGACTTTC.

This clonotype showed up many times. V and J are TRBV5-1 and TRBJ1-1, with 7 bases matching TRBD1. Germline CDR1 reads SGHRS; CDR2 reads YFSETQ. The V segment lost 5 bases and the J segment 2 bases; nucleotides outside the gene matches: 9. The CDR3 length is 15 residues. For the CDR3, the DNA is TGCGCCAGCAGTCTGCAGGGGGGTCCAAACACTGAAGCTTTCTTT. This encodes CASSLQGGPNTEAFF.

This rearrangement joins TRBV11-2 to TRBJ2-7; 10 bases align to TRBD2. CDR3 length: 17 residues. J was trimmed by 2 bases and V by 0 bases; bases with no gene match: 7. The germline gives CDR1 SGHAT, CDR2 FQNNGV. The CDR3 loop reads CASSLDLRLAGAYEQYF. The CDR3 DNA reads as TGTGCCAGCAGCTTAGATCTCCGGCTAGCGGGAGCCTACGAGCAGTACTTC.

In its sample, this clonotype was seen many times. V is TRBV6-2 or TRBV6-3 and J is TRBJ2-1; 8 bases align to TRBD2. The V segment lost 6 bases and the J segment 8 bases; nucleotides outside the gene matches: 12. From germline, CDR1 is MNHEY and CDR2 SVGEGT. The CDR3 is 15 amino acids. The CDR3 spells CASSQLAAQGDEQFF. The CDR3 DNA reads TGTGCCAGCAGCCAACTAGCGGCCCAAGGGGATGAGCAGTTCTTC.

Ten or more counts support this clonotype. This chain connects TRBV10-3 to TRBJ1-2; 9 bases agree with TRBD1. Germline V gene sequence: CDR1 ENHRY, CDR2 SYGVKD. V lost 6 bases to trimming and J lost 8 bases; unmatched junction nucleotides: 10. CDR3 length: 14 amino acids. CDR3 nucleotide sequence: TGTGCCATCAGGAAAACAGGGGGCAGCCTGGGCTACACCTTC. Translated, it gives CAIRKTGGSLGYTF.

This clonotype was counted at least ten times. The rearrangement joins TRBV4-3 to TRBJ2-1; 13 nucleotides agree with TRBD2. Germline V gene lookup returns CDR1 LGHNA and CDR2 YSLEER. CDR3 size: 17 residues. V trimming: 2 bases; J trimming: 10 bases; junction bases outside the gene matches: 11. The CDR3 bases are TGCGCCAGCAGCCAATCTTTACTAGCGGGAGGGTTAAAGGAGCAGTTCTTC. It encodes CASSQSLLAGGLKEQFF.

The count of this clonotype is one. This chain links TRBV4-2 with TRBJ1-1, with unresolved D. The CDR3 has 12 amino acids. Trimming pared 6 bases from V and 8 bases from J, leaving 13 bases between. Germline V gene data show CDR1 as LGHNA and CDR2 as YNFKEQ. The CDR3 region is CASRRGEEEAFF. The CDR3 DNA follows: TGTGCCAGCAGACGAGGTGAGGAAGAAGCTTTCTTT.

Concerning this clonotype itself: Since a much larger clone is just one base distant, this may be a read error. The chain recombines TRBV28 with TRBJ2-3; D is ambiguous. Per the germline V gene, CDR1 is MDHEN and CDR2 is SYDVKM. There are 17 residues in the CDR3. The CDR3 DNA sequence: TGTGCCAGCAGTTTTGTAAATACGGATTATAGCACAGATACGCCGTATTTT. This encodes CASSFVNTDYSTDTPYF. The full variable domain, completed using reference TRBV28 and TRBJ2-3, is DVKVTQSSRYLVKRTGEKVFLECVQDMDHENMFWYRQDPGLGLRLIYFSYDVKMKEKGDIPEGYSVSREKKERFSLILESASTNQTSMYLCASSFVNTDYSTDTPYFGPGTRLTVL.

The chain links TRBV3-1 to TRBJ2-1; 13 bases are a match to TRBD2. The trim removed 8 bases at V and 0 bases at J, leaving 7 bases unmatched. Germline V gene lookup returns CDR1 LGHDT and CDR2 YNNKEL (reference sequence). The CDR3 runs to 17 residues. CDR3 bases: TGTGCCAGCCAGGGACTAGCGGGAAGCCGCTCCTACAATGAGCAGTTCTTC. Translated, it gives CASQGLAGSRSYNEQFF.

This clonotype was counted at least ten times. This chain links TRBV12-5 with TRBJ1-4; D is possibly TRBD1 (6 bases). The CDR3 is 16 residues long. Germline lookup yields CDR1 LGHNT and CDR2 FRNRAP. Trimming removed 6 bases at V and 5 bases at J, with 19 bases between. DNA for the CDR3: TGTGCTAGTGGGGAAGGGAAGGGGGTCCGGAATGAAAAACTGTTTTTT. Protein sequence: CASGEGKGVRNEKLFF.

This clonotype was observed at least ten times. This chain links TRBV29-1 with TRBJ2-1, with 7 nucleotides matching TRBD2. With V trimmed by 0 bases and J by 6 bases, 5 bases remained unmatched. Germline CDR1 and CDR2: SQVTM and ANQGSEA. There are 14 residues in the CDR3. The CDR3 nucleotides are TGCAGCGTTGAAGAGGGGGACTATCTCAATGAGCAGTTCTTC. Translated, it gives CSVEEGDYLNEQFF.

The table lists this clonotype with many counts. The chain combines TRBV5-1 with TRBJ2-7; tentatively, D is TRBD2 (6 bases). The germline V gene encodes CDR1 SGHRS and CDR2 YFSETQ. The ends were cut back, 0 bases at V and 5 bases at J, with 9 bases in the middle. The CDR3 spans 13 residues. CDR3 protein: CASSLAGVNEQYF. CDR3 nucleotide sequence: TGCGCCAGCAGCTTGGCGGGAGTCAACGAGCAGTACTTC.

The chain carries TRBV7-9 and TRBJ2-3; TRBD2 aligns across 8 bases. The ends lost 3 bases at V and 2 bases at J; junction bases unmatched: 7. Germline CDR1 and CDR2: SEHNR and FQNEAQ (reference sequence). This CDR3 is 16 amino acids long. The CDR3 sequence: CASSFSSGFLTDTQYF. CDR3 nucleotides: TGTGCCAGCAGCTTTTCTAGCGGGTTCCTCACAGATACGCAGTATTTT. The whole variable domain, filled in from reference TRBV7-9 and TRBJ2-3, reads DTGVSQNPRHKITKRGQNVTFRCDPISEHNRLYWYRQTLGQGPEFLTYFQNEAQLEKSRLLSDRFSAERPKGSFSTLEIQRTEQGDSAMYLCASSFSSGFLTDTQYFGPGTRLTVL.

The V and J genes are TRBV19 and TRBJ2-6, with 8 positions matching TRBD1. Germline values: CDR1 LNHDA, CDR2 SQIVND (reference sequence). The CDR3 has 16 residues. Trimming cost V 7 bases and J 0 bases; bases outside gene matches: 5. CDR3 DNA: TGTGCCAGTACCGAGGACAGGGCCTCTGGGGCCAACGTCCTGACTTTC. Amino acids: CASTEDRASGANVLTF. Full variable domain (missing parts from reference TRBV19 and TRBJ2-6): DGGITQSPKYLFRKEGQNVTLSCEQNLNHDAMYWYRQDPGQGLRLIYYSQIVNDFQKGDIAEGYSVSREKKESFPLTVTSAQKNPTAFYLCASTEDRASGANVLTFGAGSRLTVL.

Ten or more counts support this clonotype. This chain connects TRBV4-3 to TRBJ2-2; weak D call: TRBD2 (6 bases). With 1 base removed from V and 0 bases from J, the gap between germline ends came to 15 bases. The CDR3 loop spans 18 amino acids. The V gene's germline CDR1 is LGHNA and CDR2 YSLEER. The CDR3 bases are TGCGCCAGCAGCCAAGGGACCATACTAGCAGCGAACACCGGGGAGCTGTTTTTT. This gives the protein CASSQGTILAANTGELFF.

The chain combines TRBV6-6 with TRBJ2-1; D is undetermined. CDR1 is MNHNY and CDR2 is SVGAGI in the germline V gene (reference sequence). This CDR3 has 13 residues. V lost 0 bases and J 8 bases, leaving 8 bases between the germline ends. The CDR3 region is CASSYSDGYEQFF. Written as DNA, the CDR3 is TGTGCCAGCAGTTACTCGGACGGTTATGAGCAGTTCTTC.